This is a list of T cell receptor beta chains from one sample in a study of naive and memory T cell subsets. TCRdb called the UMI-ligation and nested PCR reads again in MiXCR, with one record for every CDR3 protein. The sample has some 80,000 distinct CDR3 sequences; around 9% are singletons. The sequenced sample was naive CD8+ T cells from blood. These receptors were obtained from a human donor in good health. Both conserved end residues are part of each CDR3. The order of the fields is clone size, D gene, J gene, V gene, CDR3 DNA, CDR3 protein. D genes are given only for firm matches. Size values are once, few and many counts, or a class for expanded clones, and some rows have none.

size: -; D: TRBD1; J: TRBJ2-5; V: TRBV14; DNA: TGTGCCAGCAGCCAAGTCGGGGGACAGGCAGAGACCCAGTACTTC; CDR3: CASSQVGGQAETQYF
size: few; D: -; J: TRBJ2-7; V: TRBV6-2/TRBV6-3; DNA: TGTGCCAGCAGCCCCGGGGCCGAGCAGTACTTC; CDR3: CASSPGAEQYF
size: -; D: TRBD1; J: TRBJ1-6; V: TRBV4-1; DNA: TGCGCCAGCAGCCACGGACAGGGGAGATCACCCCTCCACTTT; CDR3: CASSHGQGRSPLHF
size: few; D: -; J: TRBJ2-7; V: TRBV11-2; DNA: TGTGCCAGCAGCTTTACCGCGATACCCTACGAGCAGTACTTC; CDR3: CASSFTAIPYEQYF
size: many; D: TRBD1; J: TRBJ2-3; V: TRBV6-5; DNA: TGTGCCAGTAGACAGGGGGCCGCAGATACGCAGTATTTT; CDR3: CASRQGAADTQYF
size: few; D: TRBD1; J: TRBJ2-1; V: TRBV29-1; DNA: TGCAGCGTTGAAGGGAGGACAGGGTCGTACAATGAGCAGTTCTTC; CDR3: CSVEGRTGSYNEQFF
size: few; D: -; J: TRBJ1-3; V: TRBV7-2; DNA: TGTGCCAGCAGCTCCGGACCCATATGGGAGTTAACTGGAAACACCATATATTTT; CDR3: CASSSGPIWELTGNTIYF
size: many; D: -; J: TRBJ2-1; V: TRBV27; DNA: TGTGCCAGCAGTTGGACCGGGACAAATGAGCAGTTCTTC; CDR3: CASSWTGTNEQFF
size: many; D: -; J: TRBJ1-1; V: TRBV6-2/TRBV6-3; DNA: TGTGCCAGCAGTTTTGGGGGGGTGAGTACTGAAGCTTTCTTT; CDR3: CASSFGGVSTEAFF
size: -; D: -; J: TRBJ2-7; V: TRBV4-3; DNA: TGCGCCAGCAGCCAAAGGCAGGGGCAGGACGAGCAGTACTTC; CDR3: CASSQRQGQDEQYF